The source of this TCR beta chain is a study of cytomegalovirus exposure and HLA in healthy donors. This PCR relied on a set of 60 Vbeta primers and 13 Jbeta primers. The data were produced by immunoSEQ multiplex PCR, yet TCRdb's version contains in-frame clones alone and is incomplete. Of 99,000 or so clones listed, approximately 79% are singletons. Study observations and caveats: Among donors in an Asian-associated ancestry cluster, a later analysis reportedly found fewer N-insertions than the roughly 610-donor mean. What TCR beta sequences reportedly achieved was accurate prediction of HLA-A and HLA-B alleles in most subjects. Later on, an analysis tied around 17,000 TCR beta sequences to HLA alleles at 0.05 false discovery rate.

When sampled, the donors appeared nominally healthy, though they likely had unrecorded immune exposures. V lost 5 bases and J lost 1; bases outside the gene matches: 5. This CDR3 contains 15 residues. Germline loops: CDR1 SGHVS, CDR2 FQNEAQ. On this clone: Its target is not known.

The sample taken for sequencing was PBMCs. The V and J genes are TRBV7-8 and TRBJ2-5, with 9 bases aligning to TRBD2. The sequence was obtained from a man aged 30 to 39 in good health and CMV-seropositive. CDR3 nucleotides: TGTGCCAGCAGCCGTAGCGGGGGATTCCAAGAGACCCAGTACTTC. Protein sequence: CASSRSGGFQETQYF.